Listed here are 2 T cell receptor beta chains from one sample, sequenced in a study of blood T cell repertoires in COVID-19. Profiled with immunoSEQ multiplex PCR; TCRdb holds only in-frame clones, not every one. The top ten hold about 25% of the sample, which has 150,000 to 200,000 clones, about 80% seen once. Sequenced material: peripheral blood. Receptor source: a woman aged 70 to 79 with acute or convalescent COVID-19.

The chain recombines TRBV6-5 with TRBJ2-1, with a tentative D call TRBD2 (6 bases). The CDR3 length is 15 residues. Looked up from germline, CDR1 is MNHEY and CDR2 is SVGAGI. V lost 6 bases to trimming and J lost 3 bases, with 15 bases between them. CDR3 coding DNA: TGTGCCAGCAGCCCCACGGGAGTCGACTACAATGAGCAGTTCTTC. The encoded protein is CASSPTGVDYNEQFF.

This chain connects TRBV7-8 to TRBJ2-1, with 7 bases aligning to TRBD2. The CDR3 runs to 17 residues. The V gene's germline CDR1 is SGHVS and CDR2 FQNEAQ. V was clipped by 3 bases and J by 8 bases; unmatched bases: 16. Here the CDR3 DNA reads TGTGCCAGCAGCTTCCCAACCCGGGACTACGATTTTCATGAGCAGTTCTTC. Translating gives CASSFPTRDYDFHEQFF.